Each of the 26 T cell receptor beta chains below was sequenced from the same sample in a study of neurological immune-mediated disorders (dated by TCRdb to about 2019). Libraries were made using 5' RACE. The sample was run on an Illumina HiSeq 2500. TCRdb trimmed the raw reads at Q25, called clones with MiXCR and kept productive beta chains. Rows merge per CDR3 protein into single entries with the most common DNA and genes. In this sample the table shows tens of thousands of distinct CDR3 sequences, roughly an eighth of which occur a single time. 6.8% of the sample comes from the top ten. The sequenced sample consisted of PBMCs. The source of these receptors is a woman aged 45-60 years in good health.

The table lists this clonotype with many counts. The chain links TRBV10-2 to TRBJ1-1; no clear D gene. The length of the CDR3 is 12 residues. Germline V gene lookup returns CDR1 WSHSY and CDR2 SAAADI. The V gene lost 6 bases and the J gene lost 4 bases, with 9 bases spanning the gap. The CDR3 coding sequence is TGCGCCAGCAGATTGATCACCACTGAAGCTTTCTTT. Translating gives CASRLITTEAFF.

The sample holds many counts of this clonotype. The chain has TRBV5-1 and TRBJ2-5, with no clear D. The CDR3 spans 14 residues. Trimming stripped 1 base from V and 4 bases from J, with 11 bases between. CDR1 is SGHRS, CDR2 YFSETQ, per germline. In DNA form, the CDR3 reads TGCGCCAGCAGCTTGTCACAGCTATCAGAGACCCAGTACTTC. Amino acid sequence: CASSLSQLSETQYF.

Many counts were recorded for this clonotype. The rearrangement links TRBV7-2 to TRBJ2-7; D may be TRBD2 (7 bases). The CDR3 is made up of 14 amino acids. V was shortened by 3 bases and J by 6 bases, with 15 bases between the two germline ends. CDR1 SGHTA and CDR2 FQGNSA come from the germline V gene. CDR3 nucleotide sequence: TGTGCCAGCAGCTTGAGGGGGGGCGGAGGCGAGCAGTACTTC. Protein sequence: CASSLRGGGGEQYF.

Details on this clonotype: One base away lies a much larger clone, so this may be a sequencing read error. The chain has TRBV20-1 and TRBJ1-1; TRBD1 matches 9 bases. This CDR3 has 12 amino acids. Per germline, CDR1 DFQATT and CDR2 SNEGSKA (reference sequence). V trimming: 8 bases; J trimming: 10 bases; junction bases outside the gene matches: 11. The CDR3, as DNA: TGCAGTCGAGTCGGGACAGGGAATGCAGCTTTCTTT. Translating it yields CSRVGTGNAAFF.

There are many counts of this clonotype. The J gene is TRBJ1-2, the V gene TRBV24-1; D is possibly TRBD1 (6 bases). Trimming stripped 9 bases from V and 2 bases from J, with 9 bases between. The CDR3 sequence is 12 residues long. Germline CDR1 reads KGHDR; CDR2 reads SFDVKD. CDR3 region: CATSRGNYGYTF. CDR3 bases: TGTGCCACCTCCAGGGGCAACTATGGCTACACCTTC.

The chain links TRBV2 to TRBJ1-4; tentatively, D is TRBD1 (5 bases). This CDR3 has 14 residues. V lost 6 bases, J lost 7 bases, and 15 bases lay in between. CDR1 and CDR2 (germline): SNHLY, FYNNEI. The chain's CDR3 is CASSREGVAEKLFF. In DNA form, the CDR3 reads TGTGCCAGCAGCCGTGAAGGGGTGGCTGAAAAACTGTTTTTT.

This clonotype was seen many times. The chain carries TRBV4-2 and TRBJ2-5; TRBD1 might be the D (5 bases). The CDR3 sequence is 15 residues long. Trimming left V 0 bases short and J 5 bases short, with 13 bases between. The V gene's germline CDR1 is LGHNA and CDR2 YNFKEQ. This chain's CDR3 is CASSQDPWGAETQYF. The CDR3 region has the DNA TGTGCCAGCAGCCAAGATCCCTGGGGCGCGGAGACCCAGTACTTC.

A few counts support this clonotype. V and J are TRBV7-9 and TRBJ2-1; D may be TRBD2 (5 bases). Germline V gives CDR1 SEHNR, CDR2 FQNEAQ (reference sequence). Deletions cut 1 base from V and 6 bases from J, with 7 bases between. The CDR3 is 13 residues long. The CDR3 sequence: CASSLVGLNEQFF. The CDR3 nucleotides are TGTGCCAGCAGCTTAGTAGGACTCAATGAGCAGTTCTTC.

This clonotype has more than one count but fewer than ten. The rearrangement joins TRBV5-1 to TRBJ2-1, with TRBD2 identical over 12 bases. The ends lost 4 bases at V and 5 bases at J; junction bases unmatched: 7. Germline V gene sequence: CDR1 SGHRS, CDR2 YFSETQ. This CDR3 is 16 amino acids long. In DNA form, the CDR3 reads TGCGCCAGCAGCCGAACGCTAGCGGGGGGGGACAATGAGCAGTTCTTC. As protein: CASSRTLAGGDNEQFF.

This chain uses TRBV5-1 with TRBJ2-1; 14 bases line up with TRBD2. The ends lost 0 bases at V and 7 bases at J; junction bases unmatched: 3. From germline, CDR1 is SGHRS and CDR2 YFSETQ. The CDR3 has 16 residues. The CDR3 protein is CASSLGLAGGPNEQFF. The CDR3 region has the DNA TGCGCCAGCAGCTTGGGACTAGCGGGGGGGCCGAATGAGCAGTTCTTC. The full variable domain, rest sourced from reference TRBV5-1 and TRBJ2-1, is KAGVTQTPRYLIKTRGQQVTLSCSPISGHRSVSWYQQTPGQGLQFLFEYFSETQRNKGNFPGRFSGRQFSNSRSEMNVSTLELGDSALYLCASSLGLAGGPNEQFFGPGTRLTVL.

CDR3: CATGRDEDGTRPYEQYF. The CDR3 region has the DNA TGTGCCACCGGGAGGGATGAGGATGGGACCAGACCCTACGAGCAGTACTTC. The J gene is TRBJ2-7, the V gene TRBV24-1; 7 bases agree with TRBD2. The CDR3 spans 17 residues. Germline assignment: CDR1 KGHDR and CDR2 SFDVKD. With 9 bases clipped from V and 2 bases from J, the junction kept 18 bases outside the gene matches.

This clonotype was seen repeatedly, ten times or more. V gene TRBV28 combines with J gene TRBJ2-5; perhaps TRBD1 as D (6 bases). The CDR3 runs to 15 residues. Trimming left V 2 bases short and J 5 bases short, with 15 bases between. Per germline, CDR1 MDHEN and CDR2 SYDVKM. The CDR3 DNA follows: TGTGCCAGCAGTTTAAGTCGACAGGTGGGGGAGACCCAGTACTTC. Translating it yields CASSLSRQVGETQYF.

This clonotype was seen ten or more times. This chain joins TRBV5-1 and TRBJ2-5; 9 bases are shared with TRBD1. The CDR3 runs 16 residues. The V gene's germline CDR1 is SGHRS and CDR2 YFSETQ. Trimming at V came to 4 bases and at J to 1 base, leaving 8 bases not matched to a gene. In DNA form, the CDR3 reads TGCGCCAGCAGCGGCCCAGGGACAGGGAGCCAAGAGACCCAGTACTTC. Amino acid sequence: CASSGPGTGSQETQYF.

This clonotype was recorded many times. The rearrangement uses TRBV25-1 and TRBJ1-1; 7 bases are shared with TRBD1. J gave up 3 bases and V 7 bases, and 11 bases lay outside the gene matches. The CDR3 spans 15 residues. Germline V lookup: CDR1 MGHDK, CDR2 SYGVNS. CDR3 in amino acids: CASNPWDSSDTEAFF. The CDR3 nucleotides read TGTGCCAGCAATCCATGGGACAGCTCTGACACTGAAGCTTTCTTT.

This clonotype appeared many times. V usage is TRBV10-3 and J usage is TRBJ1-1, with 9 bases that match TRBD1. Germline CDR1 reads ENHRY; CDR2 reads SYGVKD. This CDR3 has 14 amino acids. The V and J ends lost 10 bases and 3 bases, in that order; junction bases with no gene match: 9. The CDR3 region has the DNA TGTGCCACTAGACAGGGGGACGCGCACACTGAAGCTTTCTTT. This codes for CATRQGDAHTEAFF.

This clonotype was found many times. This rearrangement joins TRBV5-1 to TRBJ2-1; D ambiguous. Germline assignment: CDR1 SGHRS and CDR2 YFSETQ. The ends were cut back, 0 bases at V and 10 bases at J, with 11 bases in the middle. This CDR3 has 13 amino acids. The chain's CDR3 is CASSLGPDGEQFF. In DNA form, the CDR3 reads TGCGCCAGCAGCTTGGGTCCTGATGGGGAGCAGTTCTTC.

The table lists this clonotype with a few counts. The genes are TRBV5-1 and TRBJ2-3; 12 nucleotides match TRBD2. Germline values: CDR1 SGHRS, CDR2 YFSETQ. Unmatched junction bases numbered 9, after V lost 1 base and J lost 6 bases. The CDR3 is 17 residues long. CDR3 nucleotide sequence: TGCGCCAGCAGCTTGTTGGCTAGCGGGGGGGCCGCGGATACGCAGTATTTT. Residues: CASSLLASGGAADTQYF.

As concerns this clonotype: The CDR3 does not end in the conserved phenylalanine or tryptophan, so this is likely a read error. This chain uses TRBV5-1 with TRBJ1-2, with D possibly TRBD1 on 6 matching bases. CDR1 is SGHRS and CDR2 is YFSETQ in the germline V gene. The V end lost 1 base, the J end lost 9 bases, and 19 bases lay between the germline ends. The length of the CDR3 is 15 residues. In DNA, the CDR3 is TGCGCCAGCAGCTTGACAGCAAAGGGGGTTAGTAGCTACACCTTA. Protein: CASSLTAKGVSSYTL.

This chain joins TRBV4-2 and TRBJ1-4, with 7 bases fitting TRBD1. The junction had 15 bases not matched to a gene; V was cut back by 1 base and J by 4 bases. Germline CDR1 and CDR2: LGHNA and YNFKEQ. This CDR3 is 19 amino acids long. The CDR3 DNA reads TGTGCCAGCAGCCAAGCCGGGACAGCGAACCCGTCCTATAATGAAAAACTGTTTTTT. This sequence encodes CASSQAGTANPSYNEKLFF.

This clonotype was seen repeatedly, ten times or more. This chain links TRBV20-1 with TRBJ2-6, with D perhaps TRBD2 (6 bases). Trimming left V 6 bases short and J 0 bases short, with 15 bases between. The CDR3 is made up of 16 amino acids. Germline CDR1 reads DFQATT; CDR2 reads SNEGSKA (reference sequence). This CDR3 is CSALTGTDSGANVLTF. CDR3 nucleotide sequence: TGCAGTGCCCTTACCGGGACTGACTCTGGGGCCAACGTCCTGACTTTC.

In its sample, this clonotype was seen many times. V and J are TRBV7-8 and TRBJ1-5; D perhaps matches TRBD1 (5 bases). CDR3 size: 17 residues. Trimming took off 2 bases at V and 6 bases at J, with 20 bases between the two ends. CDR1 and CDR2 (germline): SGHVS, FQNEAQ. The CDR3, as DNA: TGTGCCAGCAGCTTAATTGGTCCAGGGTATGGTGGTCAGCCCCAGCATTTT. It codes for CASSLIGPGYGGQPQHF.

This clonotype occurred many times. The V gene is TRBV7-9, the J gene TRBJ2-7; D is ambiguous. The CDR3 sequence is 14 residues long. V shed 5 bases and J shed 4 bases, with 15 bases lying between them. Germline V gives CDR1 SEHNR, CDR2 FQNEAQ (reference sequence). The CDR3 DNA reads TGTGCCAGCAGCATAGGGTTATCGGGTTACGAGCAGTACTTC. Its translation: CASSIGLSGYEQYF.

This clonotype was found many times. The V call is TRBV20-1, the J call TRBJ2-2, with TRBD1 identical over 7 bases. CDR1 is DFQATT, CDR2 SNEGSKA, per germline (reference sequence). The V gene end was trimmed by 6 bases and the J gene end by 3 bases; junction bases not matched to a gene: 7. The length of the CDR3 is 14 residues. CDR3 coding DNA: TGCAGTGCGACACAGGGGACAGACACCGGGGAGCTGTTTTTT. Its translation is CSATQGTDTGELFF.

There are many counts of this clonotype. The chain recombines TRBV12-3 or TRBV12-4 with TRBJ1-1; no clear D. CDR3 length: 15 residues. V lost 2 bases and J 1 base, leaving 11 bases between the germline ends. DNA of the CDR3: TGTGCCAGCAGTTTATTCCGACGGGAGAACACTGAAGCTTTCTTT. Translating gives CASSLFRRENTEAFF.

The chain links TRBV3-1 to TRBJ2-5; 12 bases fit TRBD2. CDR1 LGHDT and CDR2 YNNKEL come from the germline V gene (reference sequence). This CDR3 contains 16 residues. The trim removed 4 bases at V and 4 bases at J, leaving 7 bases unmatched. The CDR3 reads CASSPGVTSGGETQYF. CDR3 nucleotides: TGTGCCAGCAGCCCAGGGGTGACTAGCGGGGGAGAGACCCAGTACTTC.

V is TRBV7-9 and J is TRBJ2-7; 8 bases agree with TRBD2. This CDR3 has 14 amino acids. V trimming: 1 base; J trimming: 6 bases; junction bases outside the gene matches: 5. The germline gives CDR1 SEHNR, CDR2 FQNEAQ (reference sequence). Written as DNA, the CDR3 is TGTGCCAGCAGCTTAGTCGGGGGGGTAGGCGAGCAGTACTTC. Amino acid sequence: CASSLVGGVGEQYF.